These 29 T cell receptor beta chains originate from one sample sequenced in a study of blood T cell repertoires in COVID-19. Some clones are missing from TCRdb's copy, which holds only in-frame ones; the method was immunoSEQ multiplex PCR. The table has a few hundred thousand clones, approximately 83% seen once; the top ten hold 2.2%. Sequenced: PBMCs or T cells enriched from blood (not recorded which). These receptors came from a young man who had recovered from COVID-19.

The chain employs TRBV7-3 and TRBJ1-2, with unresolved D. V shed 5 bases and J shed 3 bases, with 7 bases lying between them. Per the germline V gene, CDR1 is SGHTA and CDR2 is FQGTGA. The CDR3 consists of 12 residues. The CDR3 coding sequence is TGTGCCAGCAGCCCTCTCCACTATGGCTACACCTTC. Protein: CASSPLHYGYTF. Using reference TRBV7-3 and TRBJ1-2 for the parts outside the CDR3, the full variable domain is GAGVSQTPSNKVTEKGKYVELRCDPISGHTALYWYRQSLGQGPEFLIYFQGTGAADDSGLPNDRFFAVRPEGSVSTLKIQRTERGDSAVYLCASSPLHYGYTFGSGTRLTVV.

V is TRBV3-1 (or the pseudogene TRBV3-2) and J is TRBJ2-1; 10 nucleotides match TRBD2. Germline trimming cut 6 bases from V and 10 bases from J; bases unmatched to any gene: 6. There are 13 residues in the CDR3. The V gene's germline CDR1 is LGHDT and CDR2 YNNKEL (reference sequence). The CDR3 protein is CASRSGGAGEQFF. The CDR3 DNA reads as TGTGCCAGCAGGAGCGGGGGGGCCGGCGAGCAGTTCTTC.

V gene TRBV18 combines with J gene TRBJ2-1; D unclear. From germline, CDR1 is KGHSH and CDR2 LQKENI. V was pared by 0 bases and J by 6 bases, with 9 bases between. The CDR3 has 14 residues. CDR3 in amino acids: CASSPPVESNEQFF. CDR3 DNA sequence: TGTGCCAGCTCACCACCGGTGGAGAGCAATGAGCAGTTCTTC.

The chain links TRBV7-9 to TRBJ2-7; 8 positions match TRBD2. V dropped 4 bases and J dropped 4; count of bases not matched to a gene: 3. Germline V gives CDR1 SEHNR, CDR2 FQNEAQ (reference sequence). This CDR3 has 13 residues. CDR3: CASSYSGVYEQYF. Here the CDR3 DNA reads TGTGCCAGCAGCTATAGCGGGGTGTACGAGCAGTACTTC. Full variable domain (missing parts from reference TRBV7-9 and TRBJ2-7): DTGVSQNPRHKITKRGQNVTFRCDPISEHNRLYWYRQTLGQGPEFLTYFQNEAQLEKSRLLSDRFSAERPKGSFSTLEIQRTEQGDSAMYLCASSYSGVYEQYFGPGTRLTVT.

This clone was seen more than once but under ten times. CDR3 nucleotides: TGTGCCAGCTCACTACAGGGCGCCGATAATTCACCCCTCCACTTT. The encoded protein is CASSLQGADNSPLHF. J is TRBJ1-6 and V is TRBV18; D may be TRBD1 (6 bases). The CDR3 has 15 amino acids. Looked up from germline, CDR1 is KGHSH and CDR2 is LQKENI. Trimming removed 4 bases at V and 5 bases at J, with 12 bases between. Full variable domain (rest looked up from reference TRBV18 and TRBJ1-6): NAGVMQNPRHLVRRRGQEARLRCSPMKGHSHVYWYRQLPEEGLKFMVYLQKENIIDESGMPKERFSAEFPKEGPSILRIQQVVRGDSAAYFCASSLQGADNSPLHFGNGTRLTVT.

The CDR3 DNA follows: TGTGCCAGCAGCTTACAGGGGGCGGTCACTGAAGCTTTCTTT. This encodes CASSLQGAVTEAFF. The V and J genes are TRBV7-9 and TRBJ1-1; 8 nucleotides agree with TRBD1. The CDR3 loop spans 14 amino acids. The germline V gene has CDR1 SEHNR and CDR2 FQNEAQ (reference sequence). Unmatched junction bases numbered 3, after V lost 2 bases and J lost 4 bases.

V is TRBV5-8 and J is TRBJ1-2; D may be TRBD1 (6 bases). Germline-derived CDR1 and CDR2 are SGHTS and YDEGEE. Between the trimmed V and J ends, which lost 2 bases and 4 bases, there was a span of 9 bases. This CDR3 is 13 amino acids long. CDR3 sequence (DNA): TGTGCCAGCAGCTTCGGACAGCTCTATGGCTACACCTTC. Its translation: CASSFGQLYGYTF.

The CDR3 reads CASSLRRGAEQYF. CDR3 sequence (DNA): TGTGCCAGCAGCCTTCGGCGGGGGGCCGAGCAGTACTTC. The rearrangement joins TRBV7-2 to TRBJ2-7; 8 nucleotides line up with TRBD2. Trimming at V came to 5 bases and at J to 6 bases, leaving 6 bases not matched to a gene. The CDR3 is made up of 13 amino acids. Germline V gives CDR1 SGHTA, CDR2 FQGNSA.

This clone was picked up a small number of times. The rearrangement uses TRBV29-1 and TRBJ2-3; tentative D call: TRBD1 (6 bases). Trimming left V 6 bases short and J 4 bases short, with 17 bases between. The CDR3 has 14 residues. Per the germline V gene, CDR1 is SQVTM and CDR2 is ANQGSEA. The CDR3 here is CSVEFRGPPDTQYF. The CDR3 coding sequence is TGCAGCGTGGAATTCAGGGGCCCCCCAGATACGCAGTATTTT.

Worth noting for this clone: Within the sample, other DNA sequences also encode this same CDR3. The V and J genes are TRBV6-1 and TRBJ1-1; no clear D. Germline V gives CDR1 MNHNS, CDR2 SASEGT. Trimming cost V 0 bases and J 7 bases, with 9 bases left between them. The CDR3 extends over 13 amino acids. The CDR3 nucleotides read TGTGCCAGCAGTGAAGCCGGGCGGGGTGAAGCTTTCTTT. It yields the protein CASSEAGRGEAFF.

The chain carries TRBV12-3 or TRBV12-4 and TRBJ1-5; D is uncertain. V was shortened by 7 bases and J by 4 bases, with 11 bases between the two germline ends. CDR3 length: 13 residues. CDR3 in DNA: TGTGCCAGCACCACACAGTCTAATCAGCCCCAGCATTTT. It codes for CASTTQSNQPQHF.

The rearrangement uses TRBV5-7 and TRBJ1-2; the D is unclear. TRBV5-7 qualifies as an ORF whose function is uncertain. The CDR3 runs 15 residues. With 1 base removed from V and 4 bases from J, the gap between germline ends came to 14 bases. The CDR3 region has the DNA TGTGCCAGCAGCTTGCAGACAAGAATAATCTATGGCTACACCTTC. Translated, it gives CASSLQTRIIYGYTF.

V gene TRBV9 combines with J gene TRBJ1-1, with D perhaps TRBD1 (5 bases). The CDR3 totals 13 residues. CDR1 and CDR2 from the germline V gene are SGDLS and YYNGEE. V gave up 5 bases and J gave up 4 bases, with 12 bases separating them. The CDR3 is CASSPGQATEAFF. The CDR3 nucleotides are TGTGCCAGCAGTCCCGGACAAGCCACTGAAGCTTTCTTT.

This chain connects TRBV27 to TRBJ2-5; 11 nucleotides agree with TRBD2. Trimming at V came to 10 bases and at J to 6 bases, leaving 7 bases not matched to a gene. The V gene's germline CDR1 is MNHEY and CDR2 SMNVEV (reference sequence). CDR3 size: 13 residues. In DNA form, the CDR3 reads TGTGCCACCATACCTAGCGGGGGGAAGACCCAGTACTTC. It yields the protein CATIPSGGKTQYF.

This chain joins TRBV27 and TRBJ1-4; 7 nucleotides align to TRBD1. The CDR3 length is 16 residues. In germline, CDR1 is MNHEY, CDR2 SMNVEV (reference sequence). Trimming cost V 3 bases and J 4 bases; bases outside gene matches: 8. CDR3 loop: CASSFNGQVHNEKLFF. In DNA, the CDR3 is TGTGCCAGCAGTTTTAACGGACAGGTTCATAATGAAAAACTGTTTTTT.

This chain connects TRBV9 to TRBJ1-2; D gene unclear. V was clipped by 0 bases and J by 1 base, with 7 bases between them. Per the germline V gene, CDR1 is SGDLS and CDR2 is YYNGEE. The CDR3 has 14 residues. This CDR3 reads CASSVGGGNYGYTF. The CDR3 nucleotides read TGTGCCAGCAGCGTAGGGGGAGGTAACTATGGCTACACCTTC.

The chain uses TRBV11-3 and TRBJ2-3, with TRBD2 matching over 13 bases. The V and J ends lost 0 bases and 2 bases, in that order; junction bases with no gene match: 11. The CDR3 is 20 residues long. Germline CDR1 SGHNT, CDR2 YENEEA. CDR3 bases: TGTGCCAGCAGCTTAGATTGGCGACTAGCGGGGGGCCTGGACACAGATACGCAGTATTTT. This encodes CASSLDWRLAGGLDTDTQYF. The whole variable domain, remainder taken from reference TRBV11-3 and TRBJ2-3, is EAGVVQSPRYKIIEKKQPVAFWCNPISGHNTLYWYLQNLGQGPELLIRYENEEAVDDSQLPKDRFSAERLKGVDSTLKIQPAELGDSAVYLCASSLDWRLAGGLDTDTQYFGPGTRLTVL.

The chain has TRBV6-1 and TRBJ1-3; D remains ambiguous. Trimming left V 4 bases short and J 4 bases short, with 17 bases between. This CDR3 comprises 16 residues. Germline CDR1 reads MNHNS; CDR2 reads SASEGT. CDR3 nucleotides: TGTGCCAGCAGTGCATCCCTCCAGTATACGGGAAACACCATATATTTT. This translates into CASSASLQYTGNTIYF.

This chain links TRBV5-1 with TRBJ2-1; 11 bases fit TRBD2. Germline assignment: CDR1 SGHRS and CDR2 YFSETQ. V trimming: 0 bases; J trimming: 10 bases; junction bases outside the gene matches: 3. The CDR3 is made up of 14 amino acids. CDR3: CASSLELAGVEQFF. CDR3 nucleotides: TGCGCCAGCAGCTTGGAACTAGCGGGAGTGGAGCAGTTCTTC.

The V gene is TRBV5-6, the J gene TRBJ2-2; D unclear. The CDR3 runs 12 residues. CDR1 is SGHDT and CDR2 is YYEEEE in the germline V gene. Trimming shortened V by 4 bases and J by 9 bases, and 10 bases separated the two germline ends. This CDR3 reads CASSAPRRELFF. The CDR3 DNA follows: TGTGCCAGCAGCGCCCCGAGGAGGGAGCTGTTTTTT.

This rearrangement joins TRBV11-2 to TRBJ1-2; 12 nucleotides align to TRBD1. There are 18 residues in the CDR3. Germline V gene data show CDR1 as SGHAT and CDR2 as FQNNGV. With 1 base clipped from V and 1 base from J, the junction kept 7 bases outside the gene matches. Here the CDR3 DNA reads TGTGCCAGCAGCTTAGTCCCCGGGACAGGGGGCCATAACTATGGCTACACCTTC. Translated, it gives CASSLVPGTGGHNYGYTF.

V and J are TRBV30 and TRBJ1-3, with 9 bases fitting TRBD1. With V trimmed by 8 bases and J by 0 bases, 11 bases remained unmatched. The V gene's germline CDR1 is GTSNPN and CDR2 SVGIG (reference sequence). CDR3 length: 16 residues. DNA for the CDR3: TGTGCCGGACACACAAAACAGGGGGCCTCTGGAAACACCATATATTTT. Amino acids: CAGHTKQGASGNTIYF. Full variable domain (outside the CDR3, taken from reference TRBV30 and TRBJ1-3): SQTIHQWPATLVQPVGSPLSLECTVEGTSNPNLYWYRQAAGRGLQLLFYSVGIGQISSEVPQNLSASRPQDRQFILSSKKLLLSDSGFYLCAGHTKQGASGNTIYFGEGSWLTVV.

The CDR3 spells CASSLNAGPSYEQYF. Written as DNA, the CDR3 is TGTGCCAGCAGTTTAAACGCAGGCCCATCCTACGAGCAGTACTTC. The chain uses TRBV27 and TRBJ2-7; no clear D gene. CDR3 length equals 15 residues. The V end was cut by 2 bases, the J end by 1 base, with 12 bases between. Germline V gives CDR1 MNHEY, CDR2 SMNVEV (reference sequence).

V usage is TRBV27 and J usage is TRBJ1-1, with a weak D call TRBD1 (6 bases). Germline values: CDR1 MNHEY, CDR2 SMNVEV (reference sequence). The CDR3 contains 13 residues. Trimming left V 4 bases short and J 11 bases short, with 17 bases between. In DNA, the CDR3 is TGTGCCAGCAGTTCTTACAGGGCCGGGGTGGCTTTCTTT. Amino acid sequence: CASSSYRAGVAFF.

This clone occurred a few times. This rearrangement joins TRBV18 to TRBJ1-1, with 10 bases aligning to TRBD1. CDR3 length: 16 amino acids. Trimming removed 4 bases from V and 1 base from J; junction bases left unmatched: 6. Germline V gene sequence: CDR1 KGHSH, CDR2 LQKENI. DNA for the CDR3: TGTGCCAGCTCACGGGGGGACAGGGGAACGAACACTGAAGCTTTCTTT. Translated: CASSRGDRGTNTEAFF.

The rearrangement links TRBV14 to TRBJ1-4; TRBD1 might be the D (5 bases). Germline V gene data show CDR1 as SGHDN and CDR2 as FVKESK. This CDR3 has 13 amino acids. V dropped 4 bases and J dropped 8 bases, with 11 bases sitting between them. The CDR3 reads CASSRGGPEKLFF. CDR3 sequence (DNA): TGTGCCAGCAGCCGGGGGGGTCCGGAAAAACTGTTTTTT.

The V call is TRBV9, the J call TRBJ2-1; 9 nucleotides agree with TRBD2. After removal of 4 bases from V and 5 bases from J, the junction contained 10 bases not matched to a gene. The CDR3 is 16 residues long. CDR1 and CDR2 (germline): SGDLS, YYNGEE. This CDR3 is CASSPRVAGGNNEQFF. CDR3 DNA: TGTGCCAGCAGCCCCAGAGTGGCGGGGGGGAACAATGAGCAGTTCTTC.

The V and J genes are TRBV11-1 and TRBJ2-2; D is ambiguous. The CDR3 has 14 amino acids. The germline CDR1 and CDR2 sequences are SGHAT and FQDESV (reference sequence). V lost 1 base and J 1 base, leaving 4 bases between the germline ends. The CDR3 loop is CASSLGRNTGELFF. CDR3 nucleotide sequence: TGTGCCAGCAGCTTAGGCAGGAACACCGGGGAGCTGTTTTTT.

V usage is TRBV24-1 and J usage is TRBJ2-5; TRBD1 agrees at 9 bases. CDR1 and CDR2 (germline): KGHDR, SFDVKD. V shed 3 bases and J 5 bases; nucleotides not matched to a gene: 9. The CDR3 has 16 amino acids. The chain's CDR3 is CATSDPGQGLGETQYF. The CDR3 region has the DNA TGTGCCACCAGTGATCCGGGACAGGGATTGGGTGAGACCCAGTACTTC.